These T cell receptor beta chains were read from a single sample in a study of post-analysis software for immune sequencing data. A single record per CDR3 protein comes from TCRdb applying MiXCR to the PCR reads. The sample includes more than 350,000 distinct CDR3 sequences, more than 30% of them seen just once. The sequenced material came from blood. The receptors were sampled from a girl aged 2 to 10 with multiple sclerosis. Each CDR3 is given with its conserved first and last residue. D genes are given only for firm matches. The size field is filled for only some rows; it gives once, few, many or a size class.

V,D,J,size,CDR3,DNA
TRBV13,TRBD2,TRBJ2-1,.,CASRVGGGVPYNEQFF,TGTGCCAGCAGGGTCGGCGGGGGGGTACCTTACAATGAGCAGTTCTTC
TRBV11-2,.,TRBJ2-1,.,CASSSRTIYNEQFF,TGTGCCAGCAGCTCAAGGACTATCTACAATGAGCAGTTCTTC
TRBV28,.,TRBJ2-3,.,CASSLRFGTGDTQYF,TGTGCCAGCAGTTTAAGGTTTGGCACGGGAGATACGCAGTATTTT
TRBV4-1,.,TRBJ2-7,few,CASSQGDKVWDPSYEQYF,TGCGCCAGCAGCCAAGGGGATAAAGTGTGGGACCCTTCCTACGAGCAGTACTTC
TRBV7-2,.,TRBJ2-3,few,CASSLVREAGRAGTQYF,TGTGCCAGCAGCTTAGTAAGAGAAGCGGGCAGGGCCGGTACGCAGTATTTT
TRBV10-3,TRBD1,TRBJ2-1,few,CAISLHGTGGWYNEQFF,TGTGCCATCAGTCTCCACGGGACAGGGGGCTGGTACAATGAGCAGTTCTTC
TRBV29-1,.,TRBJ2-4,.,CSVESPGEGDIQYF,TGCAGCGTTGAGTCGCCCGGGGAAGGGGACATTCAGTACTTC
TRBV6-5,.,TRBJ2-7,many,CASSRTVGSYEQYF,TGTGCCAGCAGTAGGACGGTCGGATCCTACGAGCAGTACTTC
TRBV29-1,.,TRBJ2-1,.,CSVDRGTGELFF,TGCAGCGTTGACAGGGGAACCGGGGAGCTGTTCTTC
TRBV5-8,.,TRBJ1-1,.,CASSEVTRTDMNTEAFF,TGTGCCAGCAGCGAGGTAACCCGGACAGATATGAACACTGAAGCTTTCTTT
TRBV28,TRBD2,TRBJ2-7,.,CASSLLGRAYEQYF,TGTGCCAGCAGTTTATTGGGGAGGGCCTACGAGCAGTACTTC
TRBV29-1,.,TRBJ2-7,few,CSVVWIRSYEQYF,TGCAGCGTTGTATGGATAAGGTCCTACGAGCAGTACTTC
TRBV20-1,.,TRBJ2-1,.,CSARISYNEQFF,TGCAGTGCTAGAATCTCCTACAATGAGCAGTTCTTC
TRBV29-1,.,TRBJ1-2,few,CSGIQELYGYTF,TGCAGCGGGATACAGGAGCTATATGGCTACACCTTC
TRBV29-1,.,TRBJ2-7,few,CSVGAGRVYEQYF,TGCAGCGTTGGGGCTGGAAGGGTCTACGAGCAGTACTTC
TRBV5-1,TRBD1,TRBJ1-1,.,CASSLRDRAKLNTEAFF,TGCGCCAGCAGCCTACGGGACAGGGCCAAACTGAACACTGAAGCTTTCTTT
TRBV7-3,TRBD1,TRBJ1-6,.,CASSSTGLGSPLHF,TGTGCCAGCAGCTCGACAGGGCTAGGTTCACCCCTCCACTTT
TRBV20-1,TRBD2,TRBJ2-7,few,CSAMTSGPYEQYF,TGCAGTGCTATGACTAGCGGTCCCTACGAGCAGTACTTC
TRBV11-1,.,TRBJ1-2,once,CAGSLLQASLSNYGYTF,TGTGCCGGCAGCTTACTTCAAGCGAGTCTATCGAACTATGGCTACACCTTC
TRBV28,TRBD2,TRBJ2-5,.,CASTHLGLAGSKTQYF,TGTGCCAGCACCCATCTAGGACTAGCGGGATCAAAGACCCAGTACTTC
TRBV29-1,.,TRBJ2-1,few,CSVVYNEQFF,TGCAGTGTTGTGTACAATGAGCAGTTCTTC
TRBV6-2/TRBV6-3,TRBD2,TRBJ2-1,.,CASKLAGFYNEQFF,TGTGCCAGCAAACTAGCGGGTTTCTACAATGAGCAGTTCTTC
TRBV13,TRBD2,TRBJ2-5,few,CASSPQGTSGRETQYF,TGTGCCAGCAGCCCCCAGGGGACTAGCGGGAGAGAGACCCAGTACTTC
TRBV6-1,.,TRBJ1-2,.,CASSEAQQGFNYGYTF,TGTGCCAGCAGTGAAGCGCAACAGGGTTTTAACTATGGCTACACCTTC
TRBV9,.,TRBJ2-1,once,CASSVEGQPYNEQFF,TGTGCCAGCAGCGTAGAGGGACAACCCTACAATGAGCAGTTCTTC
TRBV7-6,.,TRBJ2-5,few,CASSPQTGATQETQYF,TGTGCCAGCAGCCCTCAAACGGGGGCCACCCAAGAGACCCAGTACTTC
TRBV4-1,TRBD1,TRBJ2-1,few,CASSQVGTGMNEQFF,TGCGCCAGCAGCCAAGTAGGGACAGGGATGAATGAGCAGTTCTTC
TRBV7-3,TRBD1,TRBJ2-1,few,CASSPGQGGNNEQFF,TGTGCCAGCAGCCCCGGACAGGGGGGAAACAATGAGCAGTTCTTC
TRBV29-1,TRBD2,TRBJ2-7,.,CSVGDPLSTRGGASYEQYF,TGCAGCGTTGGCGACCCGTTGAGTACTAGGGGAGGGGCCTCCTACGAGCAGTACTTC
TRBV28,.,TRBJ2-3,few,CASSPRVLKGTDTQYF,TGTGCCAGCAGTCCCAGGGTATTGAAGGGCACAGATACGCAGTATTTT
TRBV2,.,TRBJ1-4,.,CASRIPPSEKLFF,TGTGCCAGCAGGATTCCTCCCAGTGAAAAACTGTTTTTT
TRBV5-1,.,TRBJ2-5,.,CASRRPSGETQYF,TGCGCCAGCAGAAGGCCGTCAGGAGAGACCCAGTACTTC
TRBV7-7,.,TRBJ2-3,few,CASSRGTTKADTQYF,TGTGCTAGCAGCCGAGGGACCACCAAGGCAGATACGCAGTATTTT
TRBV4-3,.,TRBJ2-7,.,CASSQSPEGIMYEQYF,TGCGCCAGCAGCCAGTCGCCAGAGGGTATCATGTACGAGCAGTACTTC
TRBV15,.,TRBJ2-3,.,CATAGEDTQYF,TGTGCCACCGCAGGCGAAGATACGCAGTATTTT
TRBV7-2,TRBD2,TRBJ2-1,.,CASSPRRLAGYNEQFF,TGTGCCAGCAGCCCCCGTCGCCTAGCGGGTTACAATGAGCAGTTCTTC
TRBV5-1,.,TRBJ2-3,.,CASSLALITDTQYF,TGCGCCAGCAGCTTGGCTCTGATTACAGATACGCAGTATTTT
TRBV7-2,TRBD1,TRBJ1-6,.,CASSLVTGAGSPLHF,TGTGCCAGCAGCTTAGTCACAGGGGCGGGATCACCCCTCCACTTT
TRBV6-5,.,TRBJ1-4,few,CASRLEAANEKLFF,TGTGCCAGTCGGCTTGAGGCGGCTAATGAAAAACTGTTTTTT
TRBV6-6,.,TRBJ2-7,.,CASKREYSYEQYF,TGTGCCAGCAAACGGGAGTACTCCTACGAGCAGTACTTC
TRBV6-6,TRBD2,TRBJ2-7,many,CASSYSGSYEQYF,TGTGCCAGCAGCTATAGCGGGAGCTACGAGCAGTACTTC
TRBV5-1,TRBD1,TRBJ2-7,.,CASSYDPTGSYEQYF,TGCGCCAGCAGCTACGACCCGACAGGGTCCTACGAGCAGTACTTC
TRBV7-2,.,TRBJ2-5,.,CASSLVSWGRTQYF,TGTGCCAGCAGCTTAGTTAGCTGGGGGAGGACCCAGTACTTC
TRBV5-1,.,TRBJ2-7,few,CASSPSWGGAGVWDAQYF,TGCGCCAGCAGCCCATCTTGGGGGGGCGCGGGAGTGTGGGACGCGCAGTACTTC
TRBV28,TRBD1,TRBJ1-4,.,CASIRQGPNEKLFF,TGTGCCAGCATAAGACAGGGTCCTAATGAAAAACTGTTTTTT
TRBV29-1,.,TRBJ2-5,few,CSVGGYGVGETQYF,TGCAGCGTTGGAGGGTACGGGGTAGGAGAGACCCAGTACTTC
TRBV6-5,.,TRBJ2-3,.,CASSWGIADTQYF,TGTGCCAGCAGTTGGGGGATTGCAGATACGCAGTATTTT
TRBV28,.,TRBJ2-1,.,CASSSLGGNEQFF,TGTGCCAGCAGTTCCCTGGGGGGAAATGAGCAGTTCTTC
TRBV20-1,.,TRBJ1-2,.,CSASSAQEIRGGYTF,TGCAGTGCTAGTTCTGCCCAGGAAATCAGGGGCGGCTACACCTTC
TRBV5-1,.,TRBJ2-3,.,CAVRTGSTDTQYF,TGCGCCGTTAGGACGGGAAGCACAGATACGCAGTATTTT